These 7 T cell receptor beta chains came from one sample sequenced in a study of CD8 T cells in Susac syndrome. Reverse transcription of roughly 0.45 to 1 ug RNA was carried out with random hexamers. A single record per CDR3 protein comes from TCRdb applying MiXCR to the immunoSEQ multiplex PCR reads. Altogether 150,000 to 200,000 distinct CDR3 sequences are present, 90% to 95% being singletons, with the ten largest covering roughly 0.12%. Sample: CD4+ T cells from PBMCs. The origin of the receptors is a human donor with Susac syndrome.

V gene TRBV5-1 combines with J gene TRBJ2-3; 8 bases match TRBD2. CDR1 and CDR2 (germline): SGHRS, YFSETQ. This CDR3 has 14 residues. V was pared by 0 bases and J by 4 bases, with 1 base of the junction left unmatched. The CDR3 reads CASSLERGSDTQYF. For the CDR3, the DNA is TGCGCCAGCAGCTTGGAGCGGGGGTCAGATACGCAGTATTTT.

The chain combines TRBV3-1 with TRBJ1-5, with D unclear. Germline V gives CDR1 LGHDT, CDR2 YNNKEL (reference sequence). The CDR3 contains 11 residues. V was pared by 4 bases and J by 8 bases, with 6 bases between. In DNA, the CDR3 is TGTGCCAGCAGCCCAACGGAGCCCCAGCATTTT. Amino acids: CASSPTEPQHF.

CDR3 sequence (DNA): TGTGCCAGCAGTGTAGGCAGGGACGGGCAGCCCCAGCATTTT. It codes for CASSVGRDGQPQHF. The V and J genes are TRBV25-1 and TRBJ1-5; tentatively, D is TRBD1 (5 bases). Per germline, CDR1 MGHDK and CDR2 SYGVNS. Trimming removed 4 bases from V and 7 bases from J, with 14 bases in between. There are 14 residues in the CDR3.

This clonotype was detected a few times. Here the CDR3 DNA reads TGCGCCAGCAGCTACGGGGGAGGGAATTCACCCCTCCACTTT. Encoded protein: CASSYGGGNSPLHF. The genes are TRBV5-1 and TRBJ1-6; weak D call: TRBD1 (5 bases). The CDR3 is 14 residues long. The V and J ends lost 3 bases and 7 bases respectively, with 11 bases between them. Germline assignment: CDR1 SGHRS and CDR2 YFSETQ.

This sequence joins TRBV3-1 and TRBJ1-5; no clear D gene. This CDR3 has 14 residues. Trimming took off 1 base at V and 4 bases at J, with 8 bases between the two ends. CDR1 is LGHDT and CDR2 is YNNKEL in the germline V gene (reference sequence). The DNA of the CDR3 is TGTGCCAGCAGCCAAGCGGAAAGTAATCAGCCCCAGCATTTT. Translated: CASSQAESNQPQHF.

The chain employs TRBV3-1 and TRBJ1-2; no reliable D call. V lost 1 base and J lost 4, with 7 bases in between. Germline V gene sequence: CDR1 LGHDT, CDR2 YNNKEL (reference sequence). This CDR3 contains 13 residues. The CDR3 coding sequence is TGTGCCAGCAGCCAAGGTCGGCCCTATGGCTACACCTTC. This translates into CASSQGRPYGYTF.

The V call is TRBV4-1, the J call TRBJ1-2; D is unresolved. The germline CDR1 and CDR2 sequences are MGHRA and YSYEKL. CDR3 length: 13 amino acids. Trimming removed 0 bases from V and 3 bases from J, with 5 bases in between. CDR3 loop: CASSQDNHYGYTF. As DNA, the CDR3 is TGCGCCAGCAGCCAAGATAACCACTATGGCTACACCTTC.